Following are 30 T cell receptor beta chains from one sample sequenced in a study of PD-1 blockade in classical Hodgkin lymphoma. The data were produced by immunoSEQ multiplex PCR, yet TCRdb's version contains in-frame clones alone and is incomplete. This table holds 90,000 to 130,000 clones, roughly nine tenths found once. Every patient relapsed after autologous stem cell transplantation, and brentuximab vedotin exposure varied. The sample consisted of peripheral blood mononuclear cells (PBMCs), taken before the second cycle of nivolumab. All receptors derive from a human donor with classical Hodgkin lymphoma.

The J gene is TRBJ2-1, the V gene TRBV5-1; 7 nucleotides agree with TRBD1. With 4 bases clipped from V and 9 bases from J, the junction kept 13 bases outside the gene matches. The length of the CDR3 is 15 residues. Germline V gene sequence: CDR1 SGHRS, CDR2 YFSETQ. CDR3 in DNA: TGCGCCAGCAGCCCGGACAGGACTCTTGCGGGTGAGCAGTTCTTC. It translates to CASSPDRTLAGEQFF.

This CDR3 is CASSPTSDRGTNEKLFF. CDR3 nucleotide sequence: TGTGCCAGCTCACCGACGTCGGACAGGGGCACTAATGAAAAACTGTTTTTT. The rearrangement joins TRBV18 to TRBJ1-4, with 9 bases aligning to TRBD1. Germline lookup yields CDR1 KGHSH and CDR2 LQKENI. The CDR3 is 17 residues long. J lost 2 bases, V lost 3 bases, and 7 bases had no gene match.

This chain links TRBV10-3 with TRBJ2-7; D may be TRBD1 or TRBD2 (5 bases each). V lost 10 bases to trimming and J lost 1 base, with 17 bases between them. Germline CDR1 is ENHRY and CDR2 is SYGVKD. The CDR3 runs 14 residues. The CDR3 DNA reads as TGTGCCACCCTAGAGAGGGGTCCTTCCTACGAGCAGTACTTC. Amino acids: CATLERGPSYEQYF.

The chain has TRBV29-1 and TRBJ1-2; perhaps TRBD1 as D (5 bases). The V gene's germline CDR1 is SQVTM and CDR2 ANQGSEA. Trimming left V 3 bases short and J 0 bases short, with 14 bases between. The CDR3 has 15 residues. CDR3 amino acids: CSVDPIGGANYGYTF. CDR3 in DNA: TGCAGCGTTGACCCCATTGGGGGGGCTAACTATGGCTACACCTTC. The variable domain in full, with the rest retrieved from reference TRBV29-1 and TRBJ1-2, is SAVISQKPSRDICQRGTSLTIQCQVDSQVTMMFWYRQQPGQSLTLIATANQGSEATYESGFVIDKFPISRPNLTFSTLTVSNMSPEDSSIYLCSVDPIGGANYGYTFGSGTRLTVV.

This clone turned up a few times. The genes are TRBV5-8 and TRBJ2-5; 8 bases are shared with TRBD2. V lost 0 bases and J lost 6; bases outside the gene matches: 13. CDR1 SGHTS and CDR2 YDEGEE come from the germline V gene. This CDR3 is 17 amino acids long. The CDR3 sequence: CASSLAGTTGGKKTQYF. CDR3 bases: TGTGCCAGCAGCTTGGCCGGGACGACGGGAGGGAAAAAGACCCAGTACTTC. The full variable domain, completed using reference TRBV5-8 and TRBJ2-5, is EAGVTQSPTHLIKTRGQQATLRCSPISGHTSVYWYQQALGLGLQFLLWYDEGEERNRGNFPPRFSGRQFPNYSSELNVNALELEDSALYLCASSLAGTTGGKKTQYFGPGTRLLVL.

The rearrangement joins TRBV4-3 to TRBJ2-1, with 14 bases aligning to TRBD2. Germline V lookup: CDR1 LGHNA, CDR2 YSLEER. The trim removed 1 base at V and 5 bases at J, leaving 1 base unmatched. CDR3 size: 16 residues. DNA for the CDR3: TGCGCCAGCAGCCAAGGGACTAGCGGGAGGCACAATGAGCAGTTCTTC. Amino acids: CASSQGTSGRHNEQFF.

This chain links TRBV6-1 with TRBJ2-7; the match to TRBD1 covers 7 bases. There are 14 residues in the CDR3. J lost 2 bases, V lost 6 bases, and 7 bases had no gene match. Germline CDR1 is MNHNS and CDR2 is SASEGT. The CDR3 loop is CASSPRGNTYEQYF. The CDR3 bases are TGTGCCAGCAGCCCCAGGGGGAATACCTACGAGCAGTACTTC.

This clone was seen ten or more times. Here the CDR3 reads CASSPKTGARNTGELFF. The CDR3 coding sequence is TGTGCCAGCAGCCCCAAGACAGGGGCGAGGAACACCGGGGAGCTGTTTTTT. This chain uses TRBV11-1 with TRBJ2-2; 8 bases are a match to TRBD1. This CDR3 spans 17 amino acids. The germline V gene encodes CDR1 SGHAT and CDR2 FQDESV (reference sequence). Trimming at V came to 5 bases and at J to 1 base, leaving 9 bases not matched to a gene.

V and J are TRBV25-1 and TRBJ2-4; TRBD2 agrees at 9 bases. Germline CDR1 and CDR2: MGHDK and SYGVNS. The CDR3 sequence is 16 residues long. The V segment lost 4 bases and the J segment 0 bases; nucleotides outside the gene matches: 4. CDR3 region: CASSARGGLAKNIQYF. The DNA of the CDR3 is TGTGCCAGCAGTGCGCGGGGGGGACTAGCCAAAAACATTCAGTACTTC.

This chain links TRBV6-5 with TRBJ2-7; D not certain. V lost 4 bases to trimming and J lost 1 base, with 11 bases between them. Germline values: CDR1 MNHEY, CDR2 SVGAGI. CDR3 length: 14 residues. In nucleotides, the CDR3 is TGTGCCAGCAGTTCCACTCCGGGTTCCTACGAGCAGTACTTC. It codes for CASSSTPGSYEQYF.

The chain carries TRBV28 and TRBJ2-7; the D gene is possibly TRBD2 (6 bases). Looked up from germline, CDR1 is MDHEN and CDR2 is SYDVKM. Deletions cut 6 bases from V and 0 bases from J, with 15 bases between. The CDR3 loop spans 15 amino acids. Here the CDR3 DNA reads TGTGCCAGCAGCCTCGGGACTCCCCTCTCCTACGAGCAGTACTTC. It translates to CASSLGTPLSYEQYF.

The V and J genes are TRBV27 and TRBJ2-3; tentative D call: TRBD1 (6 bases). Germline V lookup: CDR1 MNHEY, CDR2 SMNVEV (reference sequence). Trimming stripped 9 bases from V and 2 bases from J, with 9 bases between. The CDR3 loop spans 12 amino acids. CDR3 DNA: TGTGCCAGTCAGGGGTACACAGATACGCAGTATTTT. Encoded protein: CASQGYTDTQYF.

This chain uses TRBV28 with TRBJ2-5; 14 bases are a match to TRBD2. Germline V gene sequence: CDR1 MDHEN, CDR2 SYDVKM. With 6 bases clipped from V and 5 bases from J, the junction kept 11 bases outside the gene matches. CDR3 length: 17 amino acids. CDR3 amino acids: CASSTPWTSGRTETQYF. The CDR3 region has the DNA TGTGCCAGCAGCACTCCTTGGACTAGCGGGAGGACGGAGACCCAGTACTTC.

This chain connects TRBV19 to TRBJ2-3, with D maybe TRBD1 (6 bases). Trimming removed 7 bases from V and 9 bases from J, with 17 bases in between. Germline V gene sequence: CDR1 LNHDA, CDR2 SQIVND (reference sequence). The CDR3 length is 13 residues. CDR3 region: CASTGAGPITQYF. The CDR3 DNA sequence: TGTGCCAGTACAGGGGCCGGACCCATCACGCAGTATTTT.

For the CDR3, the DNA is TGCGCCAGCAGCCTGGTCCCAATGAACACTGAAGCTTTCTTT. Translating it yields CASSLVPMNTEAFF. The chain carries TRBV5-1 and TRBJ1-1; D ambiguous. V was shortened by 4 bases and J by 0 bases, with 10 bases between the two germline ends. Per germline, CDR1 SGHRS and CDR2 YFSETQ. This CDR3 has 14 amino acids.

V is TRBV5-6 and J is TRBJ2-1, with 7 bases fitting TRBD2. CDR1 and CDR2 (germline): SGHDT, YYEEEE. V gave up 1 base and J gave up 10 bases; unmatched junction bases: 5. This CDR3 region has 13 residues. The CDR3 coding sequence is TGTGCCAGCAGCTTGAGGCTAGCGGCCGAGCAGTTCTTC. This encodes CASSLRLAAEQFF.

The chain combines TRBV7-2 with TRBJ2-2; tentatively, D is TRBD2 (5 bases). The CDR3 is 15 amino acids. V was trimmed by 0 bases and J by 2 bases, leaving 7 bases between them. The germline V gene encodes CDR1 SGHTA and CDR2 FQGNSA. CDR3 nucleotides: TGTGCCAGCAGCTTAGCGGGAGTAAACACCGGGGAGCTGTTTTTT. It yields the protein CASSLAGVNTGELFF.

The CDR3 loop reads CASGDSDGYTF. CDR3 coding DNA: TGCGCCAGCGGCGACAGCGATGGCTACACCTTC. The genes are TRBV4-1 and TRBJ1-2, with D possibly matching TRBD1 (5 bases). Germline V CDR1 and CDR2: MGHRA, YSYEKL. V lost 8 bases to trimming and J lost 6 bases, with 10 bases between them. The CDR3 spans 11 residues.

The CDR3 protein is CASSSDAFYEQYF. The CDR3 DNA reads as TGTGCCAGCTCATCCGATGCCTTCTACGAGCAGTACTTC. The genes are TRBV18 and TRBJ2-7, with no clear D. V was pared by 5 bases and J by 3 bases, with 11 bases between. The length of the CDR3 is 13 residues. Per the germline V gene, CDR1 is KGHSH and CDR2 is LQKENI.

CDR3 DNA: TGTGCCAGCAGCGCCGGGACAGGGGCCTACGAGCAGTACTTC. It yields the protein CASSAGTGAYEQYF. The chain couples TRBV25-1 to TRBJ2-7, with 10 bases identical to TRBD1. The junction had 4 bases not matched to a gene; V was cut back by 6 bases and J by 2 bases. The CDR3 totals 14 residues. Germline V gives CDR1 MGHDK, CDR2 SYGVNS.

This clone was seen once. The chain combines TRBV27 with TRBJ1-4; tentatively, D is TRBD1 (6 bases). CDR3 length: 15 amino acids. Trimming left V 3 bases short and J 8 bases short, with 16 bases between. In germline, CDR1 is MNHEY, CDR2 SMNVEV (reference sequence). As DNA, the CDR3 is TGTGCCAGCAGTTTCAATAGGGGGAGGGGAGAAAAACTGTTTTTT. It translates to CASSFNRGRGEKLFF.

The chain employs TRBV7-2 and TRBJ2-1; TRBD2 aligns across 10 bases. From germline, CDR1 is SGHTA and CDR2 FQGNSA. The CDR3 runs 15 residues. V dropped 4 bases and J dropped 3; count of bases not matched to a gene: 3. CDR3 nucleotides: TGTGCCAGCAGCTACTCTAGCGGGAGCTACAATGAGCAGTTCTTC. Encoded protein: CASSYSSGSYNEQFF.

J is TRBJ2-5 and V is TRBV10-3, with D tentatively TRBD2 (6 bases). This CDR3 has 13 residues. CDR1 and CDR2 from the germline V gene are ENHRY and SYGVKD. The V end lost 6 bases, the J end lost 1 base, and 9 bases lay between the germline ends. DNA for the CDR3: TGTGCCATCAGGAAAGCGGGCCAAGAGACCCAGTACTTC. The encoded protein is CAIRKAGQETQYF.

V gene TRBV15 combines with J gene TRBJ2-3; D is unclear. From germline, CDR1 is LNHNV and CDR2 YYDKDF (reference sequence). The CDR3 extends over 16 amino acids. V was cut by 1 base and J by 2 bases, with 13 bases left in between. CDR3 DNA: TGTGCCACCAGCAGAGCTTTAACAGTCCTCACAGATACGCAGTATTTT. Translated: CATSRALTVLTDTQYF.

The rearrangement joins TRBV18 to TRBJ2-7; 8 nucleotides agree with TRBD1. The J segment lost 5 bases and the V segment lost 8 bases, leaving 8 bases of the junction unmatched. The CDR3 is 13 amino acids. The germline V gene encodes CDR1 KGHSH and CDR2 LQKENI. The CDR3 region has the DNA TGTGCCAGCAGCTCCGGGACAGGCAACGAGCAGTACTTC. This encodes CASSSGTGNEQYF.

The V and J genes are TRBV14 and TRBJ2-5; D is unclear. The V end was cut by 4 bases, the J end by 1 base, with 13 bases between. Germline V lookup: CDR1 SGHDN, CDR2 FVKESK. The CDR3 totals 15 residues. The CDR3 sequence: CASSPGRVFQETQYF. The CDR3 nucleotides read TGTGCCAGCAGCCCGGGTCGGGTCTTCCAAGAGACCCAGTACTTC. Full variable domain (outside the CDR3, taken from reference TRBV14 and TRBJ2-5): EAGVTQFPSHSVIEKGQTVTLRCDPISGHDNLYWYRRVMGKEIKFLLHFVKESKQDESGMPNNRFLAERTGGTYSTLKVQPAELEDSGVYFCASSPGRVFQETQYFGPGTRLLVL.

The V gene is TRBV2, the J gene TRBJ2-7; perhaps TRBD2 as D (7 bases). V gave up 6 bases and J gave up 6 bases, with 21 bases separating them. The CDR3 is 15 residues long. Germline-derived CDR1 and CDR2 are SNHLY and FYNNEI. The CDR3 nucleotides read TGTGCCAGCAGAGGGGTCGCGGGGGCGATCGGCGAGCAGTACTTC. This gives the protein CASRGVAGAIGEQYF.

This chain links TRBV7-2 with TRBJ1-4; D uncertain. The V and J ends lost 1 base and 8 bases respectively, with 8 bases between them. CDR1 is SGHTA, CDR2 FQGNSA, per germline. The CDR3 has 13 amino acids. CDR3 amino acids: CASSLVGYEKLFF. The CDR3 nucleotides read TGTGCCAGCAGCTTAGTAGGGTACGAAAAACTGTTTTTT.

The CDR3 sequence: CATSREDYWGDTQYF. The CDR3 DNA reads TGTGCCACCAGCAGAGAGGACTATTGGGGAGATACGCAGTATTTT. The V and J genes are TRBV15 and TRBJ2-3, with D perhaps matching TRBD2 (6 bases). This CDR3 contains 15 residues. Germline CDR1 reads LNHNV; CDR2 reads YYDKDF (reference sequence). V lost 0 bases and J lost 5, with 12 bases in between.

The rearrangement uses TRBV6-5 and TRBJ1-1; no clear D. The V end lost 1 base, the J end lost 2 bases, and 8 bases lay between the germline ends. Germline lookup yields CDR1 MNHEY and CDR2 SVGAGI. The CDR3 totals 14 residues. The CDR3 spells CASSYFVGNTEAFF. Here the CDR3 DNA reads TGTGCCAGCAGTTACTTCGTGGGAAACACTGAAGCTTTCTTT.